One sample yielded the 11 T cell receptor beta chains listed below, sequenced in a study of CD8 T cells in ankylosing spondylitis (dated by TCRdb to 2016 to 2017). The library was prepared using 5' RACE. The instrument was an Illumina HiSeq 2500. The public reads were reanalyzed by TCRdb: fastp trimming at Q25, MiXCR alignment, in-frame beta chains only. Here each entry gathers all rows of one CDR3 protein and keeps the most common genes and DNA. The sample includes under 200,000 distinct CDR3 sequences, with 9.8% observed a single time. The biggest ten clones account for about 16% of the sample. Specimen: blood, either unsorted or a sorted T cell fraction (not recorded which). The receptors come from a female donor with ankylosing spondylitis or in good health (not recorded which).

The chain employs TRBV20-1 and TRBJ1-6, with a weak D call TRBD1 (6 bases). V was shortened by 6 bases and J by 7 bases, with 16 bases between the two germline ends. The CDR3 is 14 amino acids. CDR1 DFQATT and CDR2 SNEGSKA come from the germline V gene (reference sequence). The CDR3 spells CSATNRDGNSPLHF. The CDR3 DNA reads TGCAGTGCAACGAACAGGGATGGCAATTCACCCCTCCACTTT.

This clonotype was counted only a few times. Here the CDR3 DNA reads TGCAGCGGACGTGGAAACACTGAAGCTTTCTTT. It translates to CSGRGNTEAFF. The chain uses TRBV29-1 and TRBJ1-1; D unresolved. Germline assignment: CDR1 SQVTM and CDR2 ANQGSEA. V shed 7 bases and J shed 2 bases, with 8 bases lying between them. This CDR3 has 11 residues.

In the case of this clonotype: Sequence at one end of the junction differs from germline and may be a read error. The chain carries TRBV7-9 and TRBJ2-1; 10 bases line up with TRBD2. This CDR3 spans 14 amino acids. CDR1 is SEHNR, CDR2 FQNEAQ, per germline (reference sequence). CDR3 DNA sequence: TGTGCCAGCAGCTTTGGACTAGCGGCCAATAAGCAGTTCTTC. It codes for CASSFGLAANKQFF.

The chain recombines TRBV5-4 with TRBJ2-5, with 7 bases aligning to TRBD2. The CDR3 runs 16 residues. The junction had 15 bases not matched to a gene; V was cut back by 5 bases and J by 5 bases. Looked up from germline, CDR1 is SGHNT and CDR2 is YYREEE (reference sequence). CDR3 coding DNA: TGTGCCAGCAGTCACGGGGTTCAGCGGGGTGGGGAGACCCAGTACTTC. Amino acids: CASSHGVQRGGETQYF. The full variable domain, completed using reference TRBV5-4 and TRBJ2-5, is ETGVTQSPTHLIKTRGQQVTLRCSSQSGHNTVSWYQQALGQGPQFIFQYYREEENGRGNFPPRFSGLQFPNYSSELNVNALELDDSALYLCASSHGVQRGGETQYFGPGTRLLVL.

This clonotype showed up many times. The gene calls are TRBV7-9 and TRBJ2-1; D call uncertain. The germline V gene has CDR1 SEHNR and CDR2 FQNEAQ (reference sequence). V was cut by 5 bases and J by 2 bases, with 10 bases left in between. This CDR3 is built from 14 residues. The CDR3 loop reads CASSPRIAYNEQFF. In DNA, the CDR3 is TGTGCCAGCAGCCCCCGTATTGCCTACAATGAGCAGTTCTTC. Based on the CDR3 plus reference TRBV7-9 and TRBJ2-1, the full variable domain is DTGVSQNPRHKITKRGQNVTFRCDPISEHNRLYWYRQTLGQGPEFLTYFQNEAQLEKSRLLSDRFSAERPKGSFSTLEIQRTEQGDSAMYLCASSPRIAYNEQFFGPGTRLTVL.

The CDR3 loop reads CSASEWSGPSSYEQYF. The CDR3 DNA reads as TGCAGTGCTAGCGAATGGAGCGGGCCGAGCTCCTACGAGCAGTACTTC. The chain has TRBV20-1 and TRBJ2-7, with D tentatively TRBD2 (6 bases). The CDR3 contains 16 residues. V gave up 3 bases and J gave up 0 bases, with 18 bases separating them. Per the germline V gene, CDR1 is DFQATT and CDR2 is SNEGSKA (reference sequence).

The chain carries TRBV14 and TRBJ2-7; 8 nucleotides line up with TRBD1. Germline V gene sequence: CDR1 SGHDN, CDR2 FVKESK. Trimming removed 5 bases from V and 6 bases from J; junction bases left unmatched: 12. The CDR3 has 15 amino acids. CDR3 sequence reads: CASSGTGQGTSEQYF. The CDR3 nucleotides are TGTGCCAGCAGCGGCACTGGACAGGGAACAAGCGAGCAGTACTTC.

The J gene is TRBJ2-2, the V gene TRBV9; D gene unclear. CDR3 length equals 16 residues. Trimming cost V 3 bases and J 0 bases, with 12 bases left between them. Germline V gives CDR1 SGDLS, CDR2 YYNGEE. Here the CDR3 reads CASSAPPTANTGELFF. CDR3 bases: TGTGCCAGCAGCGCCCCCCCTACTGCGAACACCGGGGAGCTGTTTTTT.

This sequence joins TRBV7-9 and TRBJ1-1; no clear D. Germline V gene sequence: CDR1 SEHNR, CDR2 FQNEAQ (reference sequence). The CDR3 sequence is 11 residues long. V was shortened by 10 bases and J by 6 bases, with 12 bases between the two germline ends. CDR3 residues: CATTPVSEAFF. The CDR3 DNA is TGTGCCACCACCCCCGTCTCTGAAGCTTTCTTT.

V usage is TRBV30 and J usage is TRBJ2-7; D not resolved. The CDR3 covers 13 residues. The V end was cut by 4 bases, the J end by 3 bases, with 13 bases between. Germline loops: CDR1 GTSNPN, CDR2 SVGIG (reference sequence). In DNA, the CDR3 is TGTGCCTGGACTGACGGCCGCAACTACGAGCAGTACTTC. As protein: CAWTDGRNYEQYF. Combining the CDR3 with reference TRBV30 and TRBJ2-7 gives the whole variable domain SQTIHQWPATLVQPVGSPLSLECTVEGTSNPNLYWYRQAAGRGLQLLFYSVGIGQISSEVPQNLSASRPQDRQFILSSKKLLLSDSGFYLCAWTDGRNYEQYFGPGTRLTVT.

At least ten counts were recorded for this clonotype. This chain uses TRBV28 with TRBJ2-7, with D uncertain. Germline V gives CDR1 MDHEN, CDR2 SYDVKM. V shed 5 bases and J shed 0 bases, with 17 bases lying between them. The CDR3 is 16 amino acids. DNA for the CDR3: TGTGCCAGCAGTCTAGATGTTCTGGTTAGCTCCTACGAGCAGTACTTC. Its protein is CASSLDVLVSSYEQYF.